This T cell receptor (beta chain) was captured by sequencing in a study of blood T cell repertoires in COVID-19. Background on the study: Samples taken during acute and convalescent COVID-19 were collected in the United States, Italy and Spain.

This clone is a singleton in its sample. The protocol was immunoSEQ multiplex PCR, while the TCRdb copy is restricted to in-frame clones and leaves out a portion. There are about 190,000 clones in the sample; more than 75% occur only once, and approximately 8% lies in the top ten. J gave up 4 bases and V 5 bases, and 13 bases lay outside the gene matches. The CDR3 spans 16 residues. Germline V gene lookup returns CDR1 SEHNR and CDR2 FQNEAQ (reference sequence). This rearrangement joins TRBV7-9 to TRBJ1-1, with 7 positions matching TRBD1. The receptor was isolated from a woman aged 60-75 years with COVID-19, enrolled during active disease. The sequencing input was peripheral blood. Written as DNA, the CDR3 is TGTGCCAGCAGCGATGACAGGGAAAGGGGTGGCACTGAAGCTTTCTTT. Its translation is CASSDDRERGGTEAFF.